This T cell receptor (beta chain) was recovered during a study of immune heterogeneity within non-small cell lung tumors. This CDR3 is 15 amino acids long. Looked up from germline, CDR1 is SGHTA and CDR2 is FQGTGA. V dropped 1 base and J dropped 4 bases, with 13 bases sitting between them. Samples each supplied about 650 ng of bulk tumor genomic DNA as template. Surgery yielded several widely spaced biopsies per primary tumor. Untreated, newly diagnosed non-small cell lung cancer patients underwent curative surgery. Multiplex PCR amplified the TCR beta CDR3 region. Its first round ran for roughly 10 cycles with 32 V and 13 J primers. MiXCR was run by TCRdb on the multiplex PCR reads, yielding one entry per CDR3 protein. The sample has 15,000 to 20,000 distinct CDR3 sequences; under 30% are singletons. This clonotype counts as medium-sized.

The TCR originated in a middle-aged man with non-small cell lung cancer. V usage is TRBV7-3 and J usage is TRBJ1-2, with D maybe TRBD1 (6 bases). Material for sequencing was lung tumor tissue. CDR3 in amino acids: CASSLSRGGPYGYTF. The CDR3 DNA reads TGTGCCAGCAGCTTAAGTCGAGGGGGTCCCTATGGCTACACCTTC.